This is a list of T cell receptor beta chains from one sample in a study of T cells in Graves' hyperthyroidism and ophthalmopathy. TCRdb passed the multiplex PCR reads through MiXCR, listing each CDR3 protein once. The sample holds 400,000 to 450,000 distinct CDR3 sequences, roughly 14% seen once. Sequenced: blood. Receptors originate from a man aged 18 to 29 with Graves' ophthalmopathy. CDR3s include the opening cysteine and the closing phenylalanine or tryptophan. D genes are given only for firm matches. The size of a clone is reported for some rows only, either as once, few or many, or as a class for expanded clones.

D gene	clone size	V gene	J gene	CDR3 DNA	CDR3 protein
NA	NA	TRBV12-3/TRBV12-4	TRBJ2-2	TGTGCCAGCAGACCCGAAAGGGGGGACGTCACCGGGGAGCTGTTTTTT	CASRPERGDVTGELFF
TRBD1	NA	TRBV15	TRBJ1-5	TGTGCCACCAGCCAGTACAGGGGAGGACAGCCCCAGCATTTT	CATSQYRGGQPQHF
NA	many	TRBV3-1	TRBJ2-1	TGTGCCAGCAGCCAAGATCGGGACGGCTTCTCCTACAATGAGCAGTTCTTC	CASSQDRDGFSYNEQFF
TRBD1	NA	TRBV6-2/TRBV6-3	TRBJ1-2	TGTGCCAGCAGGAATCCGACAGGGAACTATGGCTACACCTTC	CASRNPTGNYGYTF
TRBD1	many	TRBV7-3	TRBJ2-1	TGTGCCAGCAGCACCGGGACAGCCTACAATGAGCAGTTCTTC	CASSTGTAYNEQFF
NA	many	TRBV20-1	TRBJ2-2	TGCAGTGCTAGAGGTATCGGGAGTAACACCGGGGAGCTGTTTTTT	CSARGIGSNTGELFF
TRBD1	many	TRBV7-8	TRBJ2-1	TGTGCCAGCAGCCCCAGGGGGCGGTACAATGAGCAGTTCTTC	CASSPRGRYNEQFF
NA	many	TRBV6-1	TRBJ2-5	TGTGCCAGCAGTGAAGCTTTGGGATACCAGTACTTC	CASSEALGYQYF
NA	NA	TRBV5-1	TRBJ2-1	TGCGCCAGTAGCCATAGGCTCCCCCATGAGCAGTTCTTC	CASSHRLPHEQFF
TRBD2	many	TRBV12-5	TRBJ2-3	TGTGCTAGTGGTTTCTCAGTGCGGGGGGCAAGCACAGATACGCAGTATTTT	CASGFSVRGASTDTQYF
NA	many	TRBV7-6	TRBJ1-2	TGTGCCAGCAGCTTACATAGGGGGGACTATGGCTACACCTTC	CASSLHRGDYGYTF
NA	many	TRBV11-3	TRBJ2-1	TGTGCCAGCAGCTCTTCGACTTCGTACAATGAGCAGTTCTTC	CASSSSTSYNEQFF
NA	many	TRBV7-2	TRBJ2-5	TGTGCCAGCAGCTTAGGCTCAATCGAGACCCAGTACTTC	CASSLGSIETQYF
NA	few	TRBV6-5	TRBJ2-2	TGTGCCAGCAGTTACGGGACTGGCCCCGGGGAGCTGTTTTTT	CASSYGTGPGELFF
NA	few	TRBV12-3/TRBV12-4	TRBJ1-2	TGTGCCAGCAGTTTTTTTGGTGGTGGCTACACCTTC	CASSFFGGGYTF
NA	few	TRBV29-1	TRBJ1-4	TGCAGCGTTTTCGGGGAAAATGAAAAACTGTTTTTT	CSVFGENEKLFF
NA	many	TRBV20-1	TRBJ2-5	TGCAGTGCAGGGGCCTCACGGGGGGCGATCCAAGAGACCCAGTACTTC	CSAGASRGAIQETQYF
TRBD1	NA	TRBV30	TRBJ2-7	TGTGCCTGGGGGACAGGGGGTTACGAGCAGTACTTC	CAWGTGGYEQYF
TRBD2	NA	TRBV7-2	TRBJ2-1	TGTGCCAGCAGCAACAAACTAGCGGGGGGCAATGAGCAGTTCTTC	CASSNKLAGGNEQFF
NA	many	TRBV7-9	TRBJ2-7	TGTGCCAGCAGCGAAGGGCAGGGAAGGGGCGAGCAGTACTTC	CASSEGQGRGEQYF
TRBD1	NA	TRBV28	TRBJ2-5	TGTGCCAGCACCAGACAGGGCCTCCAAGAGACCCAGTACTTC	CASTRQGLQETQYF
NA	NA	TRBV6-1	TRBJ1-5	TGTGCCAGCAGGGCCCTCACGGGGGGTCTGACTGGGCCCCAGCATTTT	CASRALTGGLTGPQHF
TRBD1	many	TRBV14	TRBJ1-6	TGTGCCAGCAGCCAAGGGAGGGACAGGGTAACACCCCTCCACTTT	CASSQGRDRVTPLHF
NA	many	TRBV3-1	TRBJ1-2	TGTGCCAGCAGCCAAGGGGTAGGGGGCTATGGCTACACCTTC	CASSQGVGGYGYTF
NA	many	TRBV10-1	TRBJ2-3	TGCGCCAGCAGGAGCGGCACAGATACGCAGTATTTT	CASRSGTDTQYF
NA	few	TRBV6-1	TRBJ1-1	TGTGCCAGCAGTGAAGCGCCGGGCACTGAAGCTTTCTTT	CASSEAPGTEAFF